This T cell receptor beta chain was sequenced in a study of blood T cell repertoires in COVID-19. Libraries were prepared by immunoSEQ multiplex PCR; TCRdb keeps only in-frame clonotypes and omits some of them. The sample consists of about 270,000 clones, more than 65% of them appearing once. This clone has only a few counts. The sequence derives from a woman under 30 with acute or convalescent COVID-19. The sample was peripheral blood.

CDR3 in DNA: TGTGCCAGCAGCTCGGGACTAGCGGGAATAGATACGCAGTATTTT. This gives the protein CASSSGLAGIDTQYF. This sequence joins TRBV7-2 and TRBJ2-3; 13 nucleotides agree with TRBD2. Trimming at V came to 4 bases and at J to 5 bases, leaving 3 bases not matched to a gene. The CDR3 extends over 15 amino acids. CDR1 is SGHTA and CDR2 is FQGNSA in the germline V gene.